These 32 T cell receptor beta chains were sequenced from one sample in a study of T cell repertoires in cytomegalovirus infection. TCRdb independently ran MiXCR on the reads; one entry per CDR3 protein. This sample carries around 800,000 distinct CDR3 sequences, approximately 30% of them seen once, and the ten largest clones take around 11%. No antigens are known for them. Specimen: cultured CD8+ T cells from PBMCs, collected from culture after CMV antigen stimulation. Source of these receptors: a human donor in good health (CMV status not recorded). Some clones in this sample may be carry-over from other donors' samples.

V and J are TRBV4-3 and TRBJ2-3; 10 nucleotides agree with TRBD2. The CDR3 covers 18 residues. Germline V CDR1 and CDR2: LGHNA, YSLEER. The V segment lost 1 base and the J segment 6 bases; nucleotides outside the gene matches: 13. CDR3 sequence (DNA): TGCGCCAGCAGCCAAGGATTGTTCGGTAGCGGGGGGAAGGATACGCAGTATTTT. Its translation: CASSQGLFGSGGKDTQYF.

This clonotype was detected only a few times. As DNA, the CDR3 is TGTGCCAGCAGTGACCTCAGGGGAATGAACACTGAAGCTTTCTTT. Its protein is CASSDLRGMNTEAFF. The chain is built from TRBV12-3 or TRBV12-4 and TRBJ1-1; a possible D gene is TRBD1 (6 bases). The CDR3 spans 15 residues. V was pared by 5 bases and J by 0 bases, with 13 bases between.

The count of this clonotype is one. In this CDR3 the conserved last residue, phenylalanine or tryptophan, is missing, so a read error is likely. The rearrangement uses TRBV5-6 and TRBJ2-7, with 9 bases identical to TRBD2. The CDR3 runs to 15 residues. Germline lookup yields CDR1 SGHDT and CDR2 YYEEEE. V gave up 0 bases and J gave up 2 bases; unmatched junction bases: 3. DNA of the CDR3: TGTGCCAGCAGCTTGGTAGCGGGGGCCGCCTACGAGCAGTACATC. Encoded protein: CASSLVAGAAYEQYI.

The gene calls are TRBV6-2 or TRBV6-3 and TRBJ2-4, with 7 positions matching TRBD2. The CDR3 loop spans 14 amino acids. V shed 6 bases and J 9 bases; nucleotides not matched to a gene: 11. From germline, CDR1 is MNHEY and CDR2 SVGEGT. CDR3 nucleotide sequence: TGTGCCAGCAGCAAGCGGGGCTCTTATGGCATTCAGTACTTC. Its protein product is CASSKRGSYGIQYF.

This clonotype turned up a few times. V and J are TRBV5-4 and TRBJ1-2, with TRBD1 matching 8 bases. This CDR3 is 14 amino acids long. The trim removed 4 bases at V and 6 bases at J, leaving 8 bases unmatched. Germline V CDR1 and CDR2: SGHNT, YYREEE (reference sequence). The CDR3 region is CASSTGQGGDGYTF. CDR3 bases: TGTGCCAGCAGCACCGGACAGGGAGGGGATGGCTACACCTTC.

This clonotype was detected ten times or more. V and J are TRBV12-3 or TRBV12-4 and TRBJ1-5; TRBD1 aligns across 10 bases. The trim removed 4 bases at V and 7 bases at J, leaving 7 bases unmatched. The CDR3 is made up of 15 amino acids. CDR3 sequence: CASSSGTGEGQPQHF. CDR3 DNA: TGTGCCAGCAGTTCTGGGACAGGGGAAGGGCAGCCCCAGCATTTT.

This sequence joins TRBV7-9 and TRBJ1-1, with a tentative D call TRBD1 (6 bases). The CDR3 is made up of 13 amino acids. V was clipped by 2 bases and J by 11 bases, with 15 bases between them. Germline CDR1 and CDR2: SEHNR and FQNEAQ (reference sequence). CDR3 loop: CASSLYRQRGAFF. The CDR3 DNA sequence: TGTGCCAGCAGCTTATATCGACAAAGGGGGGCTTTCTTT.

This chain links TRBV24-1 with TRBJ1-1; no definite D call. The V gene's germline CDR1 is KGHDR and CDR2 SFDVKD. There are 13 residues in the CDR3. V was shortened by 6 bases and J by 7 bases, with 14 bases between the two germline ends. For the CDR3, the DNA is TGTGCCACCAGTCCGGGTCGGGGAGTTGAAGCTTTCTTT. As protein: CATSPGRGVEAFF.

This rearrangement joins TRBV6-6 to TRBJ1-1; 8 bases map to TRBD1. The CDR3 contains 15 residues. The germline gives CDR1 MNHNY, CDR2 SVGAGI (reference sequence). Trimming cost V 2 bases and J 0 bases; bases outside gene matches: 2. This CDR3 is CASSYTRGLNTEAFF. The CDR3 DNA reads TGTGCCAGCAGTTACACCAGGGGGCTGAACACTGAAGCTTTCTTT.

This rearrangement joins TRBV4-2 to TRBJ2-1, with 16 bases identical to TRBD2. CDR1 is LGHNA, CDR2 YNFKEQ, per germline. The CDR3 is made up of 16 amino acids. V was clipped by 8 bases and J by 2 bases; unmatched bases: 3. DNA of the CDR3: TGTGCCAGCGGGACTAGCGGGGGGGCTGCCTACAATGAGCAGTTCTTC. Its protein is CASGTSGGAAYNEQFF.

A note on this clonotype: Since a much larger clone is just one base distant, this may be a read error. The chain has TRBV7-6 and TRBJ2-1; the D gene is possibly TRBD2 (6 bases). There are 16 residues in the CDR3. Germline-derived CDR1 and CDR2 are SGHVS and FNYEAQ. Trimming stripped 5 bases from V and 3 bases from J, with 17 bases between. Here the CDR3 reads CASSLTGAEGYNEQFF. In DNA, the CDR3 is TGTGCCAGCAGCCTAACGGGAGCGGAGGGCTACAATGAGCAGTTCTTC.

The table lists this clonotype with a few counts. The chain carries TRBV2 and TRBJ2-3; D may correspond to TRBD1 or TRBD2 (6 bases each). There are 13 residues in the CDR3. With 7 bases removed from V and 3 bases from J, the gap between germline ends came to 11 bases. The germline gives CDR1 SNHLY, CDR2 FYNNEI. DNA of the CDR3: TGTGCCAGCACGGGGGCAGTAACAGATACGCAGTATTTT. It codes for CASTGAVTDTQYF.

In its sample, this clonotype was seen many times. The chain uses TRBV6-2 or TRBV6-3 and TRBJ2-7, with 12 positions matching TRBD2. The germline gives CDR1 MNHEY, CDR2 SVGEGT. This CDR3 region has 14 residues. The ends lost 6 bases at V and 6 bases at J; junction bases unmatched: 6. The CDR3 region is CASRSSGGAGEQYF. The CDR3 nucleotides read TGTGCCAGCAGGTCTAGCGGGGGGGCCGGCGAGCAGTACTTC.

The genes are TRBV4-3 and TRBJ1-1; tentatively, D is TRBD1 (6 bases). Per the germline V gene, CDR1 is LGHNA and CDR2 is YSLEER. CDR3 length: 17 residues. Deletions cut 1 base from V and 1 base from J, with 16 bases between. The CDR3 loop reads CASSQGRGGDGNTEAFF. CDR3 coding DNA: TGCGCCAGCAGCCAAGGTCGAGGGGGGGATGGGAACACTGAAGCTTTCTTT.

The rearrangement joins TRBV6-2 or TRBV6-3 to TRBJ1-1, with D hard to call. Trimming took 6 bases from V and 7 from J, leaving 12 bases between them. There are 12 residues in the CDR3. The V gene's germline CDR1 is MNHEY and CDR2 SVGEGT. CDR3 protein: CASRDPPDEAFF. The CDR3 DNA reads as TGTGCCAGCAGAGACCCACCGGATGAAGCTTTCTTT.

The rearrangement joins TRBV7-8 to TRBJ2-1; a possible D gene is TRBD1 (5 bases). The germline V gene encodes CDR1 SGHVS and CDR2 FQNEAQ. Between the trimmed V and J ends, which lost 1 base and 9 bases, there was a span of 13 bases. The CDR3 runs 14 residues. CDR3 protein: CASSLGGRDTEQFF. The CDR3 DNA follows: TGTGCCAGCAGCTTAGGGGGCAGGGATACTGAGCAGTTCTTC.

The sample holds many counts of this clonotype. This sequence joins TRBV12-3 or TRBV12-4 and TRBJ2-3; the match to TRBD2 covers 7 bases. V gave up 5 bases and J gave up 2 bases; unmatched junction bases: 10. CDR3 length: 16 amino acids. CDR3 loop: CASSPGFGDYTDTQYF. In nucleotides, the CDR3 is TGTGCCAGCAGTCCTGGGTTCGGGGACTACACAGATACGCAGTATTTT.

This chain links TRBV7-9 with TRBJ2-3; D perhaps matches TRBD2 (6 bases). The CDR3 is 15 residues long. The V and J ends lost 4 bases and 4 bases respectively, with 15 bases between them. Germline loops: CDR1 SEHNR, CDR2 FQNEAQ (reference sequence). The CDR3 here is CASSSPGGGADTQYF. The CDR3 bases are TGTGCCAGCAGCTCTCCCGGGGGTGGGGCAGATACGCAGTATTTT.

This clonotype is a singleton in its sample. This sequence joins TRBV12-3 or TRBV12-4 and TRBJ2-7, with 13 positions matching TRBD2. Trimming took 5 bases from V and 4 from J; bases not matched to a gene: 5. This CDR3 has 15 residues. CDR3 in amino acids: CASSAGTSGTYEQYF. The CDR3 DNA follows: TGTGCCAGCAGTGCCGGGACTAGCGGGACTTACGAGCAGTACTTC.

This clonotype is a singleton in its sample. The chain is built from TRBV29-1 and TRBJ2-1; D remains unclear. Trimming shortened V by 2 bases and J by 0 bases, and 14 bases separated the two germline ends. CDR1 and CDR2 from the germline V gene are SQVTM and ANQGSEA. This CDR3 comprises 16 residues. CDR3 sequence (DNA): TGCAGCGTTGAAATCAGAACCACGAGCTCCTACAATGAGCAGTTCTTC. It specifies CSVEIRTTSSYNEQFF.

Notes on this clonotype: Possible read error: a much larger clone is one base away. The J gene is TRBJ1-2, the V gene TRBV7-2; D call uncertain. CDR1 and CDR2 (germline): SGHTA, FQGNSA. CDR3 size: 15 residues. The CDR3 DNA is TGTGCCAGCAGCAAAGGAACAGTGACGGACTATGGCTGCACCTTC. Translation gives CASSKGTVTDYGCTF. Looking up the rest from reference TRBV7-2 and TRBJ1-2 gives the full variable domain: GAGVSQSPSNKVTEKGKDVELRCDPISGHTALYWYRQSLGQGLEFLIYFQGNSAPDKSGLPSDRFSAERTGGSVSTLTIQRTQQEDSAVYLCASSKGTVTDYGCTFGSGTRLTVV.

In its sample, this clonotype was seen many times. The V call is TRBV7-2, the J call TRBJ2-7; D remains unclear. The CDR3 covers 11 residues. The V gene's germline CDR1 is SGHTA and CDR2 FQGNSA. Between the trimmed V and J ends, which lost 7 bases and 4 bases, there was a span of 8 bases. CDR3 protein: CASTSGYEQYV. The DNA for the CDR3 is TGTGCCAGCACCTCTGGTTACGAGCAGTACGTC.

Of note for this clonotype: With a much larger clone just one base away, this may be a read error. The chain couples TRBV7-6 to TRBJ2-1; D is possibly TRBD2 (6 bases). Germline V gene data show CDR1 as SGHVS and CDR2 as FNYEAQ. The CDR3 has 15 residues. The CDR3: CVSSSFETSRDEQFF. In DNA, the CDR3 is TGTGTCAGCAGTTCGTTCGAGACTAGTAGGGATGAGCAGTTCTTC.

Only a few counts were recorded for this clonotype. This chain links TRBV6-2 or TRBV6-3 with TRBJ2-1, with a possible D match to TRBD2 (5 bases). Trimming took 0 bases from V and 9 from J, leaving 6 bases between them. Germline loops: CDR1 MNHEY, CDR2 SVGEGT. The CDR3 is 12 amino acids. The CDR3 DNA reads TGTGCCAGCAGTTACTCGCGGGCTGAGCAGTTCTTC. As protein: CASSYSRAEQFF.

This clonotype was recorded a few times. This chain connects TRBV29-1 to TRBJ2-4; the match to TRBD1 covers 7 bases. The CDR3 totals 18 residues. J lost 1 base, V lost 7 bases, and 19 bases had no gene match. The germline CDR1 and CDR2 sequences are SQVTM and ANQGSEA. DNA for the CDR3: TGCAGCGCTGAGACAGGGTCCCTCCGCCCGGGGGCCAAAAACATTCAGTACTTC. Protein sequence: CSAETGSLRPGAKNIQYF.

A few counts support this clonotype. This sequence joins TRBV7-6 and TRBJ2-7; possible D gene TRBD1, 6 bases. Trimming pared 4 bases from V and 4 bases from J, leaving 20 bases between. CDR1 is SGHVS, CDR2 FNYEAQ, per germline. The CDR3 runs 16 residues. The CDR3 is CASSSPQGPTFYEQYF. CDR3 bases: TGTGCCAGCAGCTCCCCTCAGGGGCCAACCTTTTACGAGCAGTACTTC.

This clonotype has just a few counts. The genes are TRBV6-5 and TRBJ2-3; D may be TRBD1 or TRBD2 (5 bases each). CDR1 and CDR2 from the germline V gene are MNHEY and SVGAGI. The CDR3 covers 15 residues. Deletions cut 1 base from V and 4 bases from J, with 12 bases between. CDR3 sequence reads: CASSYFGDGADTQYF. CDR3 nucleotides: TGTGCCAGCAGTTACTTCGGGGACGGCGCAGATACGCAGTATTTT.

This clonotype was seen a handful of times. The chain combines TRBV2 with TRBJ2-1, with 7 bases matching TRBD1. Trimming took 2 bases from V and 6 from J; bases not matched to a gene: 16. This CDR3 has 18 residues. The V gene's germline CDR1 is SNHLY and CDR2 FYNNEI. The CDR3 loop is CASSEPGLRQGRLNEQFF. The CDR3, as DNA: TGTGCCAGCAGTGAACCAGGCCTAAGACAGGGCCGACTCAATGAGCAGTTCTTC.

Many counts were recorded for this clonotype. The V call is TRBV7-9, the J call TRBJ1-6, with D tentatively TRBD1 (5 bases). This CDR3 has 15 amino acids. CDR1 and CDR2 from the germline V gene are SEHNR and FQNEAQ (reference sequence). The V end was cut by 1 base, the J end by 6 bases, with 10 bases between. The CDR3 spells CASSLVGQGNSPLHF. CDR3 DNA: TGTGCCAGCAGCTTAGTGGGTCAGGGTAATTCACCCCTCCACTTT.

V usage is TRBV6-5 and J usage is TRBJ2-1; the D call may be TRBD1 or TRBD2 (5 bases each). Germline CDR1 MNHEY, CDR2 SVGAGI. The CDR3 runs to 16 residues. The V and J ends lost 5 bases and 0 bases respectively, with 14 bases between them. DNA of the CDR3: TGTGCCAGCAGTCGAGGGACCCTGAGCTCCTACAATGAGCAGTTCTTC. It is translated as CASSRGTLSSYNEQFF.

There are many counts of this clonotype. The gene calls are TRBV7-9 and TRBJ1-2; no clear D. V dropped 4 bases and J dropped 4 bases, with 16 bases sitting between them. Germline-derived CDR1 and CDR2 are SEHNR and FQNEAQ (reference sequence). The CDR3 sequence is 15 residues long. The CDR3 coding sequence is TGTGCCAGCAGCTCCGACGCCCGGGCGTTCTATGGCTACACCTTC. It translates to CASSSDARAFYGYTF.

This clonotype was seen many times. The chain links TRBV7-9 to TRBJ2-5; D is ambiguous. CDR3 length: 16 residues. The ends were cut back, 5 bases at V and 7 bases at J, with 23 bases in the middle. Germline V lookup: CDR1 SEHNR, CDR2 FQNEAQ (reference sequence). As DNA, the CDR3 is TGTGCCAGCAGCCCTACCCCCGCCCCCCAACGAGGGACCCAGTACTTC. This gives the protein CASSPTPAPQRGTQYF.